The source of this TCR beta chain is a study of T cell changes during pregnancy in multiple sclerosis. Germline CDR1 reads MNHEY; CDR2 reads SVGAGI. V gave up 10 bases and J gave up 3 bases, with 10 bases separating them. This CDR3 region has 11 residues. This table comes from immunoSEQ multiplex PCR, and its TCRdb copy is limited to in-frame clones, with some not included. The table records about 48,000 clones, about nine tenths of them present only once. This TCR was sampled from a female donor with multiple sclerosis, enrolled in a pregnancy study. The chain employs TRBV6-5 and TRBJ2-7; D is ambiguous. The starting material was CD4+ T cells from peripheral blood mononuclear cells, obtained in the second trimester of pregnancy. In DNA, the CDR3 is TGTGCCACCGTTAACAACTACGAGCAGTACTTC. Translation gives CATVNNYEQYF.